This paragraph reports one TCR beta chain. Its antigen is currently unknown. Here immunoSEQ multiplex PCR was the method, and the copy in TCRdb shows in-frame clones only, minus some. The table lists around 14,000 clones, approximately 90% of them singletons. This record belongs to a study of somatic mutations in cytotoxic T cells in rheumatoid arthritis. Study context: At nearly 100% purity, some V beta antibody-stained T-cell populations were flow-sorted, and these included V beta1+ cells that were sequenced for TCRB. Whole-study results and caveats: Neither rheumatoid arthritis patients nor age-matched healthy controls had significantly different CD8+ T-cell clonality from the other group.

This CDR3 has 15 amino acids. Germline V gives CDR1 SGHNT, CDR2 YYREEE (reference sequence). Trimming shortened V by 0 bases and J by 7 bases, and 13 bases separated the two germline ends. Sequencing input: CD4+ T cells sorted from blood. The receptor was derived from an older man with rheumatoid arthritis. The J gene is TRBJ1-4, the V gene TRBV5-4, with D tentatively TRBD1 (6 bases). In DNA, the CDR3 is TGTGCCAGCAGCTTGGCAGCAGGGGTTAGTGAAAAACTGTTTTTT. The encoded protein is CASSLAAGVSEKLFF.